These 25 T cell receptor beta chains were sequenced from one sample in a study of beta chain features in type 1 diabetes. Expressed TCRB transcripts were sequenced because the isolated RNA had all been reverse transcribed beforehand. Some clones are missing from TCRdb's copy, which holds only in-frame ones; the method was immunoSEQ multiplex PCR. Of about 330,000 clones listed, roughly 11% were seen once; the top ten hold roughly 0.014%. The sequenced material came from naive CD4+ T cells from blood. These receptors were taken from a woman aged 25 to 39 in good health.

The chain links TRBV30 to TRBJ2-6; TRBD1 matches at 9 bases. The CDR3 extends over 16 amino acids. Trimming cost V 5 bases and J 0 bases; bases outside gene matches: 5. Germline CDR1 reads GTSNPN; CDR2 reads SVGIG (reference sequence). The CDR3 sequence: CAWGQGTGSGANVLTF. The CDR3 region has the DNA TGTGCCTGGGGACAGGGGACAGGCTCTGGGGCCAACGTCCTGACTTTC. Based on the CDR3 plus reference TRBV30 and TRBJ2-6, the full variable domain is SQTIHQWPATLVQPVGSPLSLECTVEGTSNPNLYWYRQAAGRGLQLLFYSVGIGQISSEVPQNLSASRPQDRQFILSSKKLLLSDSGFYLCAWGQGTGSGANVLTFGAGSRLTVL.

The DNA for the CDR3 is TGTGCCAGCAGCCCTCTTACAGGCGACGTGGCAGAGACCCAGTACTTC. Translation: CASSPLTGDVAETQYF. The chain has TRBV7-9 and TRBJ2-5; a weak D match, TRBD1 (5 bases). CDR3 length equals 16 residues. The V end lost 5 bases, the J end lost 4 bases, and 20 bases lay between the germline ends. The V gene's germline CDR1 is SEHNR and CDR2 FQNEAQ (reference sequence).

This clone has only a few counts. The V and J genes are TRBV28 and TRBJ2-6; the D is unclear. Trimming cost V 2 bases and J 0 bases, with 8 bases left between them. The CDR3 extends over 16 amino acids. Per germline, CDR1 MDHEN and CDR2 SYDVKM. The CDR3 region has the DNA TGTGCCAGCAGTTTAGTTACTCTCTCTGGGGCCAACGTCCTGACTTTC. This sequence encodes CASSLVTLSGANVLTF.

The gene calls are TRBV4-2 and TRBJ2-7, with TRBD2 identical over 9 bases. The CDR3 extends over 14 amino acids. Germline V gene sequence: CDR1 LGHNA, CDR2 YNFKEQ. The V gene end was trimmed by 4 bases and the J gene end by 6 bases; junction bases not matched to a gene: 7. The CDR3 coding sequence is TGTGCCAGCAGCCCCCGGACTAGCGACGGCGAGCAGTACTTC. Translating gives CASSPRTSDGEQYF.

The V gene is TRBV28, the J gene TRBJ2-7; a possible D gene is TRBD1 (7 bases). CDR3 length equals 14 residues. Germline V lookup: CDR1 MDHEN, CDR2 SYDVKM. Trimming cost V 7 bases and J 7 bases, with 20 bases left between them. The CDR3: CASTSGQGGEEQYF. In DNA form, the CDR3 reads TGTGCCAGCACCTCCGGGCAGGGGGGTGAAGAGCAGTACTTC.

This clone has at least ten counts. This chain links TRBV4-3 with TRBJ2-1; D gene unclear. Trimming shortened V by 3 bases and J by 9 bases, and 21 bases separated the two germline ends. The CDR3 consists of 16 residues. Germline V lookup: CDR1 LGHNA, CDR2 YSLEER. DNA for the CDR3: TGCGCCAGCAGCCATCAAGGAAGGTACAGTGCCGGTGAGCAGTTCTTC. Amino acid sequence: CASSHQGRYSAGEQFF.

This clone has more than one count but fewer than ten. The V gene is TRBV4-3, the J gene TRBJ2-4; 10 bases agree with TRBD1. V dropped 0 bases and J dropped 8; count of bases not matched to a gene: 7. CDR1 and CDR2 from the germline V gene are LGHNA and YSLEER. The CDR3 length is 16 residues. The CDR3 DNA sequence: TGCGCCAGCAGCCAAGAGACAGGGGGCCGTTTTTACATTCAGTACTTC. Translating gives CASSQETGGRFYIQYF.

This clone was counted between two and nine times. V gene TRBV18 combines with J gene TRBJ1-1; D gene ambiguous. The CDR3 length is 15 residues. V lost 4 bases and J 0 bases, leaving 12 bases between the germline ends. Germline CDR1 KGHSH, CDR2 LQKENI. Here the CDR3 DNA reads TGTGCCAGCTCACGGGAGGCAGCCATGAACACTGAAGCTTTCTTT. This translates into CASSREAAMNTEAFF.

The chain employs TRBV30 and TRBJ2-7, with TRBD2 matching over 8 bases. The J segment lost 2 bases and the V segment lost 3 bases, leaving 6 bases of the junction unmatched. Germline CDR1 GTSNPN, CDR2 SVGIG (reference sequence). The CDR3 covers 14 residues. CDR3 nucleotides: TGTGCCTGGAGCAGACTAGCGATCCCCTACGAGCAGTACTTC. As protein: CAWSRLAIPYEQYF.

This clone has just a few counts. V gene TRBV11-3 combines with J gene TRBJ2-6, with D uncertain. This CDR3 region has 15 residues. CDR1 is SGHNT, CDR2 YENEEA, per germline. V was clipped by 3 bases and J by 4 bases, with 10 bases between them. The CDR3 here is CASSLSFTGANVLTF. The CDR3 DNA reads as TGTGCCAGCAGCTTGAGTTTTACCGGGGCCAACGTCCTGACTTTC.

The CDR3 region is CASSPLQGAPDEQYF. CDR3 bases: TGTGCCAGCTCACCCCTCCAGGGGGCCCCCGACGAGCAGTACTTC. This chain links TRBV18 with TRBJ2-7, with 8 bases lining up with TRBD1. This CDR3 comprises 15 residues. Germline assignment: CDR1 KGHSH and CDR2 LQKENI. Trimming cost V 3 bases and J 5 bases; bases outside gene matches: 9.

This clone has a handful of counts. The rearrangement joins TRBV15 to TRBJ2-4, with 8 bases that match TRBD1. CDR1 is LNHNV, CDR2 YYDKDF, per germline (reference sequence). V trimming: 0 bases; J trimming: 8 bases; junction bases outside the gene matches: 12. This CDR3 spans 17 amino acids. The CDR3 reads CATSRDLSTGEKDIQYF. The CDR3 bases are TGTGCCACCAGCAGAGATCTCTCGACAGGGGAGAAAGACATTCAGTACTTC.

V usage is TRBV7-2 and J usage is TRBJ2-3; 8 bases align to TRBD2. Germline V gives CDR1 SGHTA, CDR2 FQGNSA. Trimming removed 0 bases from V and 5 bases from J; junction bases left unmatched: 7. CDR3 size: 16 residues. This CDR3 is CASSLAGTSTLDTQYF. DNA of the CDR3: TGTGCCAGCAGCTTAGCCGGGACTAGTACCTTAGATACGCAGTATTTT.

This chain links TRBV27 with TRBJ2-2, with TRBD1 matching 11 bases. Germline CDR1 and CDR2: MNHEY and SMNVEV (reference sequence). The CDR3 extends over 16 amino acids. V shed 7 bases, J shed 3 bases, and the junction held 7 bases outside the gene matches. The CDR3 loop is CASNGQGARDTGELFF. CDR3 in DNA: TGTGCCAGCAATGGACAGGGGGCGCGCGACACCGGGGAGCTGTTTTTT.

V is TRBV21-1 and J is TRBJ2-1; no DNA check was done on the table's D call, TRBD2. TRBV21-1 is tagged as a pseudogene. This CDR3 has 19 residues. CDR3 sequence: CASSKGGTSGRLNGDEQFF. DNA for the CDR3: TGTGCCAGCAGCAAAGGGGGGACTAGCGGGAGGTTAAACGGCGATGAGCAGTTCTTC.

This clone was observed a few times. V gene TRBV6-5 combines with J gene TRBJ1-2; D remains unclear. Trimming took off 3 bases at V and 4 bases at J, with 15 bases between the two ends. CDR3 length: 15 residues. Per germline, CDR1 MNHEY and CDR2 SVGAGI. DNA for the CDR3: TGTGCCAGCAGTTATTCTGGGGAGGGTGGCTATGGCTACACCTTC. Protein product: CASSYSGEGGYGYTF.

This clone came up a few times. This rearrangement joins TRBV19 to TRBJ2-1; D is possibly TRBD2 (6 bases). Trimming removed 6 bases from V and 4 bases from J, with 16 bases in between. Germline V gene sequence: CDR1 LNHDA, CDR2 SQIVND (reference sequence). The CDR3 loop spans 15 amino acids. The CDR3 DNA reads as TGTGCCAGTAGGCTACCGGGACTCGCTTACAATGAGCAGTTCTTC. This encodes CASRLPGLAYNEQFF. The variable domain in full, with the rest retrieved from reference TRBV19 and TRBJ2-1, is DGGITQSPKYLFRKEGQNVTLSCEQNLNHDAMYWYRQDPGQGLRLIYYSQIVNDFQKGDIAEGYSVSREKKESFPLTVTSAQKNPTAFYLCASRLPGLAYNEQFFGPGTRLTVL.

This clone was observed a few times. The rearrangement links TRBV7-2 to TRBJ2-5, with 14 positions matching TRBD2. J lost 11 bases, V lost 1 base, and 6 bases had no gene match. In germline, CDR1 is SGHTA, CDR2 FQGNSA. CDR3 length: 15 amino acids. CDR3 loop: CASSLGLAGGGEQYF. The CDR3 DNA reads as TGTGCCAGCAGCTTAGGACTAGCGGGAGGGGGAGAGCAGTACTTC.

J is TRBJ2-7 and V is TRBV28; TRBD2 matches 8 bases. Trimming removed 7 bases from V and 2 bases from J; junction bases left unmatched: 4. Germline V gene data show CDR1 as MDHEN and CDR2 as SYDVKM. The length of the CDR3 is 13 residues. The CDR3 region has the DNA TGTGCCAGCACTAGCGGGCGGCCCTACGAGCAGTACTTC. The encoded protein is CASTSGRPYEQYF.

The chain links TRBV7-2 to TRBJ2-7; D gene unclear. Germline V gene data show CDR1 as SGHTA and CDR2 as FQGNSA. V was cut by 5 bases and J by 3 bases, with 20 bases left in between. The CDR3 has 16 amino acids. The CDR3 bases are TGTGCCAGCAGCCCTGCCGCCGGGTTTTCCAACTACGAGCAGTACTTC. Its translation: CASSPAAGFSNYEQYF.

This clone has just a few counts. This sequence joins TRBV29-1 and TRBJ1-3; D is uncertain. This CDR3 region has 12 residues. CDR1 SQVTM and CDR2 ANQGSEA come from the germline V gene. V was cut by 4 bases and J by 0 bases, with 4 bases left in between. DNA of the CDR3: TGCAGCGTTGTATCCTCTGGAAACACCATATATTTT. This encodes CSVVSSGNTIYF.

This clone was detected only a few times. The chain joins TRBV9 to TRBJ2-3; no reliable D call. Trimming stripped 0 bases from V and 2 bases from J, with 7 bases between. The CDR3 has 14 residues. Germline CDR1 is SGDLS and CDR2 is YYNGEE. CDR3 bases: TGTGCCAGCAGCGTAGAACAGACCACAGATACGCAGTATTTT. Protein: CASSVEQTTDTQYF.

The chain recombines TRBV2 with TRBJ1-1; no reliable D call. Germline CDR1 SNHLY, CDR2 FYNNEI. CDR3 length: 16 residues. Trimming removed 1 base at V and 0 bases at J, with 12 bases between. Here the CDR3 reads CASSEEGAIMNTEAFF. As DNA, the CDR3 is TGTGCCAGCAGTGAAGAGGGAGCCATAATGAACACTGAAGCTTTCTTT.

This clone was observed a handful of times. The same CDR3 is also encoded by other DNA sequences in this sample. V and J are TRBV30 and TRBJ1-1; no reliable D call. Trimming took off 0 bases at V and 2 bases at J, with 10 bases between the two ends. The length of the CDR3 is 14 residues. Germline CDR1 GTSNPN, CDR2 SVGIG (reference sequence). The CDR3 nucleotides read TGTGCCTGGAGTGTACTTCGGGGTAACACTGAAGCTTTCTTT. It is translated as CAWSVLRGNTEAFF.

The V gene is TRBV7-9, the J gene TRBJ1-2; possible D gene TRBD1, 5 bases. This CDR3 has 14 amino acids. The V gene lost 4 bases and the J gene lost 3 bases, with 12 bases spanning the gap. Per the germline V gene, CDR1 is SEHNR and CDR2 is FQNEAQ (reference sequence). CDR3 nucleotide sequence: TGTGCCAGCAGCTGGGGGGGGTCGGACTATGGCTACACCTTC. Protein sequence: CASSWGGSDYGYTF.